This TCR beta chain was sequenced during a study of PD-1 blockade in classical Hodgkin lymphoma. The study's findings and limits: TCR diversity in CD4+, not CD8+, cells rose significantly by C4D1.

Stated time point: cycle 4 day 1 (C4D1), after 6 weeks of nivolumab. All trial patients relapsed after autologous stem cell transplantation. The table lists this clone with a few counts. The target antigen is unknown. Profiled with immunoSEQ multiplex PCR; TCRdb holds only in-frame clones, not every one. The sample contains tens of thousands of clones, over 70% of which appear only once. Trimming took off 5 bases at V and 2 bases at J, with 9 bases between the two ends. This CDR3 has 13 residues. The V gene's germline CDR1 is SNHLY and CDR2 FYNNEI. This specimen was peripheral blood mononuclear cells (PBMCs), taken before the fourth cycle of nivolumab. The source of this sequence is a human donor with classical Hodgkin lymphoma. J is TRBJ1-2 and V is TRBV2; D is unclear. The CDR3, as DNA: TGTGCCAGCAGTTCTCAGGAGAACTATGGCTACACCTTC. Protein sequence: CASSSQENYGYTF.